This TCR beta chain stems from a study of CD8 T cells in ankylosing spondylitis. Making use of molecular barcodes, quantitative 5'-RACE generated TCR beta libraries. Each CDR3 protein is one row after TCRdb ran MiXCR on the 5' RACE reads. This table has around 430,000 distinct CDR3 sequences, 15% to 20% appearing once. Overall study results and limits: With a CD8+ phenotype, disease-linked clones were relatively rare in peripheral blood. Reportedly, disease-linked clones are significantly enriched in ankylosing spondylitis patients' matched synovial fluid. Characteristic of ankylosing spondylitis blood, it appeared, was a TCR beta motif comprising about eight highly homologous variants. Previously reported in reactive arthritis synovial fluid and blood were some of the motif variants.

Only a few counts were recorded for this clonotype. Its antigen is still unknown. The CDR3 covers 13 residues. The germline V and J ends were trimmed by 2 bases and 8 bases, with 11 bases remaining between them. In germline, CDR1 is MNHNY, CDR2 SVGAGI (reference sequence). Specimen: blood, either unsorted or a sorted T cell fraction (not recorded which). The chain combines TRBV6-6 with TRBJ2-3; D may be TRBD2 (5 bases). The receptor's source is a male donor with ankylosing spondylitis. The CDR3 is CASSYLERTTQYF. The CDR3 DNA reads as TGTGCCAGCAGTTACCTAGAGCGGACTACGCAGTATTTT.